The 17 T cell receptor beta chains in this list originate from one sample, sequenced in a study of cytomegalovirus exposure and HLA in healthy donors. The PCR used 60 Vbeta and 13 Jbeta primers. Produced via immunoSEQ multiplex PCR; TCRdb's table is partial and in-frame only. The sample yields about 170,000 clones, about 80% seen once. The sequencing input was PBMCs. These receptors came from a man under 40 in good health and CMV-seropositive.

CDR3 region: CAWRGTTSGEQYF. DNA of the CDR3: TGTGCCTGGAGAGGAACGACATCAGGAGAGCAGTACTTC. V is TRBV30 and J is TRBJ2-7; no clear D. Per germline, CDR1 GTSNPN and CDR2 SVGIG (reference sequence). This CDR3 contains 13 residues. Deletions cut 3 bases from V and 7 bases from J, with 16 bases between. Full variable domain (missing parts from reference TRBV30 and TRBJ2-7): SQTIHQWPATLVQPVGSPLSLECTVEGTSNPNLYWYRQAAGRGLQLLFYSVGIGQISSEVPQNLSASRPQDRQFILSSKKLLLSDSGFYLCAWRGTTSGEQYFGPGTRLTVT.

This clone has a handful of counts. The rearrangement uses TRBV5-4 and TRBJ2-7; tentatively, D is TRBD2 (5 bases). Per the germline V gene, CDR1 is SGHNT and CDR2 is YYREEE (reference sequence). The CDR3 extends over 14 amino acids. V lost 2 bases and J 2 bases, leaving 11 bases between the germline ends. CDR3 DNA sequence: TGTGCCAGCAGCTTTTCTAGCAGGCCCTACGAGCAGTACTTC. Its translation is CASSFSSRPYEQYF.

The chain couples TRBV28 to TRBJ2-1; tentative D call: TRBD1 (5 bases). Germline V gene sequence: CDR1 MDHEN, CDR2 SYDVKM. V was trimmed by 5 bases and J by 7 bases, leaving 18 bases between them. The CDR3 covers 15 residues. The CDR3 nucleotides read TGTGCCAGCAGTACCAACTCAGGGTCCCCTAATGAGCAGTTCTTC. It translates to CASSTNSGSPNEQFF.

The rearrangement links TRBV4-3 to TRBJ1-6; D not resolved. The V gene lost 0 bases and the J gene lost 10 bases, with 7 bases spanning the gap. CDR1 is LGHNA and CDR2 is YSLEER in the germline V gene. This CDR3 has 13 amino acids. CDR3 residues: CASSQDLKSPLHF. CDR3 nucleotides: TGCGCCAGCAGCCAAGATCTTAAATCACCCCTCCACTTT.

This clone was picked up a small number of times. The V call is TRBV4-1, the J call TRBJ2-3; 11 bases match TRBD1. V lost 7 bases to trimming and J lost 4 bases; unmatched junction nucleotides: 4. The CDR3 is made up of 14 amino acids. Germline CDR1 and CDR2: MGHRA and YSYEKL. CDR3: CASKPGQGADTQYF. CDR3 DNA sequence: TGCGCCAGCAAACCGGGACAGGGGGCAGATACGCAGTATTTT.

The CDR3 DNA reads as TGTGCCAGCAGTTCGAACCCCGGGGGATGGGAGCAGTACTTC. This translates into CASSSNPGGWEQYF. The chain joins TRBV27 to TRBJ2-7, with D maybe TRBD2 (6 bases). The length of the CDR3 is 14 residues. Per germline, CDR1 MNHEY and CDR2 SMNVEV (reference sequence). V lost 4 bases to trimming and J lost 7 bases, with 17 bases between them.

This clone was counted once. The chain has TRBV25-1 and TRBJ2-5; the D gene is possibly TRBD2 (6 bases). Deletions cut 6 bases from V and 4 bases from J, with 15 bases between. Per the germline V gene, CDR1 is MGHDK and CDR2 is SYGVNS. The CDR3 has 14 amino acids. Written as DNA, the CDR3 is TGTGCCAGCAGATCACCGGGACTTCGAGAGACCCAGTACTTC. As protein: CASRSPGLRETQYF. Full variable domain (rest looked up from reference TRBV25-1 and TRBJ2-5): EADIYQTPRYLVIGTGKKITLECSQTMGHDKMYWYQQDPGMELHLIHYSYGVNSTEKGDLSSESTVSRIRTEHFPLTLESARPSHTSQYLCASRSPGLRETQYFGPGTRLLVL.

The chain combines TRBV15 with TRBJ2-1; 9 bases map to TRBD2. The germline V gene encodes CDR1 LNHNV and CDR2 YYDKDF (reference sequence). The CDR3 covers 18 residues. V shed 0 bases, J shed 2 bases, and the junction held 8 bases outside the gene matches. The chain's CDR3 is CATSRDLGGRAPYNEQFF. The CDR3 DNA follows: TGTGCCACCAGCAGAGATCTGGGCGGGAGGGCCCCCTACAATGAGCAGTTCTTC.

V is TRBV14 and J is TRBJ2-7, with D perhaps matching TRBD2 (5 bases). Germline CDR1 and CDR2: SGHDN and FVKESK. The V and J ends lost 0 bases and 8 bases respectively, with 14 bases between them. The length of the CDR3 is 14 residues. CDR3 DNA: TGTGCCAGCAGCCAAGATCTTGCCGGGAATAAGCAGTACTTC. The encoded protein is CASSQDLAGNKQYF.

The V gene is TRBV28, the J gene TRBJ2-5, with 9 nucleotides matching TRBD1. Germline CDR1 MDHEN, CDR2 SYDVKM. The CDR3 has 18 residues. The trim removed 5 bases at V and 7 bases at J, leaving 20 bases unmatched. The CDR3 region has the DNA TGTGCCAGCAGTCCGGGGGCTTGGGACAGGGCGCCCCTTGGGACCCAGTACTTC. It codes for CASSPGAWDRAPLGTQYF.

V and J are TRBV6-1 and TRBJ1-2, with D unclear. The CDR3 sequence is 13 residues long. CDR1 is MNHNS, CDR2 SASEGT, per germline. Trimming shortened V by 1 base and J by 4 bases, and 7 bases separated the two germline ends. In DNA form, the CDR3 reads TGTGCCAGCAGTGAAGGCGCAGGCTATGGCTACACCTTC. This translates into CASSEGAGYGYTF.

This chain links TRBV5-6 with TRBJ2-7, with TRBD2 matching 7 bases. V was pared by 0 bases and J by 4 bases, with 7 bases of the junction left unmatched. Germline CDR1 and CDR2: SGHDT and YYEEEE. The CDR3 loop spans 15 amino acids. CDR3 DNA: TGTGCCAGCAGCTTGGCGGGAGCGGGGAAGTACGAGCAGTACTTC. This sequence encodes CASSLAGAGKYEQYF.

This chain uses TRBV28 with TRBJ1-5, with TRBD1 matching over 9 bases. V lost 5 bases to trimming and J lost 6 bases; unmatched junction nucleotides: 8. The germline V gene encodes CDR1 MDHEN and CDR2 SYDVKM. This CDR3 has 15 amino acids. The CDR3 coding sequence is TGTGCCAGCAGTCCGCCGGGACAGGGATTTCAGCCCCAGCATTTT. Encoded protein: CASSPPGQGFQPQHF.

This chain connects TRBV4-3 to TRBJ2-4; perhaps TRBD1 as D (5 bases). Between the trimmed V and J ends, which lost 0 bases and 8 bases, there was a span of 14 bases. The CDR3 spans 15 residues. Germline lookup yields CDR1 LGHNA and CDR2 YSLEER. For the CDR3, the DNA is TGCGCCAGCAGCCAAGATAGGGGCCAGGCGGACATTCAGTACTTC. It specifies CASSQDRGQADIQYF.

This chain uses TRBV18 with TRBJ1-2; TRBD1 aligns across 11 bases. V lost 6 bases to trimming and J lost 6 bases; unmatched junction nucleotides: 12. CDR1 and CDR2 (germline): KGHSH, LQKENI. The CDR3 contains 16 residues. The CDR3 loop is CASSQVGRTGGNGYTF. CDR3 DNA sequence: TGTGCCAGCTCCCAAGTCGGCAGGACAGGGGGCAATGGCTACACCTTC.

The V gene is TRBV6-6, the J gene TRBJ1-2; 7 bases fit TRBD1. V was pared by 5 bases and J by 7 bases, with 10 bases of the junction left unmatched. There are 14 residues in the CDR3. Germline CDR1 reads MNHNY; CDR2 reads SVGAGI (reference sequence). CDR3 protein: CASSNPQGEAGYTF. CDR3 nucleotide sequence: TGTGCCAGCAGTAACCCGCAGGGGGAGGCTGGCTACACCTTC.

The genes are TRBV7-3 and TRBJ2-3, with TRBD2 as a possible D gene (5 bases). The V end lost 5 bases, the J end lost 3 bases, and 15 bases lay between the germline ends. Germline V gene sequence: CDR1 SGHTA, CDR2 FQGTGA. The CDR3 covers 15 residues. CDR3 sequence (DNA): TGTGCCAGCAGCCGAGTAGCGTCCACGACAGATACGCAGTATTTT. Translating it yields CASSRVASTTDTQYF.